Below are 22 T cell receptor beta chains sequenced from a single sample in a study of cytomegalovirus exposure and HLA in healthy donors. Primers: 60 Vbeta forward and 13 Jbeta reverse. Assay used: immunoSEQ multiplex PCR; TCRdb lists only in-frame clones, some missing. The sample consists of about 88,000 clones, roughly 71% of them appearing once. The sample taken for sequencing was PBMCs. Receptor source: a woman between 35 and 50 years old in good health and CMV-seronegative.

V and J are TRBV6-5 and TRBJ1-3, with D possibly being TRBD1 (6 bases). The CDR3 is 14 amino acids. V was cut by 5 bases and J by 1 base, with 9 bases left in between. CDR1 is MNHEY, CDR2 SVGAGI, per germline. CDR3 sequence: CASSPGTSGNTIYF. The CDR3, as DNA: TGTGCCAGCAGTCCTGGGACATCTGGAAACACCATATATTTT.

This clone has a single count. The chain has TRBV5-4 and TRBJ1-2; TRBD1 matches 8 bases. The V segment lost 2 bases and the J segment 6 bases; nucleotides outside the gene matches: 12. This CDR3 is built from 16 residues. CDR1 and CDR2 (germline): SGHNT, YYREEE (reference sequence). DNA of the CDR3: TGTGCCAGCAGCTTAGGGCAGGGGGCGGTGGGTGATGGCTACACCTTC. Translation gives CASSLGQGAVGDGYTF. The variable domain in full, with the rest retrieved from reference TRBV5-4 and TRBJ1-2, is ETGVTQSPTHLIKTRGQQVTLRCSSQSGHNTVSWYQQALGQGPQFIFQYYREEENGRGNFPPRFSGLQFPNYSSELNVNALELDDSALYLCASSLGQGAVGDGYTFGSGTRLTVV.

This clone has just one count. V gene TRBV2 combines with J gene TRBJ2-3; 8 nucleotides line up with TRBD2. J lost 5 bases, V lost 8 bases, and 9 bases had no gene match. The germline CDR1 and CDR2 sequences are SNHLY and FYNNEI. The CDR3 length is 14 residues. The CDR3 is CASEAGGAEDTQYF. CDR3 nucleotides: TGTGCCAGCGAGGCCGGGGGGGCGGAAGATACGCAGTATTTT.

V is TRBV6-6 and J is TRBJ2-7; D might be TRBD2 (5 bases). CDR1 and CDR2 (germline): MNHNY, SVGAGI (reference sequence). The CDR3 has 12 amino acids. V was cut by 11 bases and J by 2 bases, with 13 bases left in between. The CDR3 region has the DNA TGTGCCGTACGGGATCAACCCTACGAGCAGTACTTC. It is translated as CAVRDQPYEQYF.

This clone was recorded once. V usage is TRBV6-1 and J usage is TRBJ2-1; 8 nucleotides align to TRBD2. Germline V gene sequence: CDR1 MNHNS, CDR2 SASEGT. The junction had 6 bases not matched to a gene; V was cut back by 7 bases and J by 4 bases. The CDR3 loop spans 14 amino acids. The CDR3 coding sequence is TGTGCCAGCACGACGACTAGCGCTTACAATGAGCAGTTCTTC. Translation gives CASTTTSAYNEQFF.

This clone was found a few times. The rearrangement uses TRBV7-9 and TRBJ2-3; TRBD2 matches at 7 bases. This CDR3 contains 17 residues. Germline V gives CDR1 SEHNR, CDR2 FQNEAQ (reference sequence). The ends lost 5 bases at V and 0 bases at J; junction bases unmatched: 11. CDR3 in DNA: TGTGCCAGCAGCCCTCTAGCGGTAGCTCCTAGCACAGATACGCAGTATTTT. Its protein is CASSPLAVAPSTDTQYF.

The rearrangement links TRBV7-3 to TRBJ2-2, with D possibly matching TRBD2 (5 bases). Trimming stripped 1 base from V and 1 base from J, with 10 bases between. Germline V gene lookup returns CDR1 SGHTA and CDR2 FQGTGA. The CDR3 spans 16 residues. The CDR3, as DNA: TGTGCCAGCAGCTTAATAAATCGGGAGAACACCGGGGAGCTGTTTTTT. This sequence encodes CASSLINRENTGELFF. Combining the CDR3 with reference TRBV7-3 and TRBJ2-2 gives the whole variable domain GAGVSQTPSNKVTEKGKYVELRCDPISGHTALYWYRQSLGQGPEFLIYFQGTGAADDSGLPNDRFFAVRPEGSVSTLKIQRTERGDSAVYLCASSLINRENTGELFFGEGSRLTVL.

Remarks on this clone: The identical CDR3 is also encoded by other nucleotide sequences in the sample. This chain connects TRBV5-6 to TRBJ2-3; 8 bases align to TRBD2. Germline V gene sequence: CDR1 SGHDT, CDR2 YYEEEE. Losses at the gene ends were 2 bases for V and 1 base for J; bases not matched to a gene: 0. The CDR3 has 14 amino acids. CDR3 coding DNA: TGTGCCAGCAGCTTCGGGGGGGGCACAGATACGCAGTATTTT. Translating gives CASSFGGGTDTQYF.

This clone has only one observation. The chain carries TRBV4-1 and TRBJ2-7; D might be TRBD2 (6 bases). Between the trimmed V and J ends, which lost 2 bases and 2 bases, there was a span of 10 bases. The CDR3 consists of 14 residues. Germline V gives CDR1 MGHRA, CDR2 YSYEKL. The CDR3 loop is CASSQTEGTYEQYF. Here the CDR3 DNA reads TGCGCCAGCAGCCAAACGGAGGGGACCTACGAGCAGTACTTC.

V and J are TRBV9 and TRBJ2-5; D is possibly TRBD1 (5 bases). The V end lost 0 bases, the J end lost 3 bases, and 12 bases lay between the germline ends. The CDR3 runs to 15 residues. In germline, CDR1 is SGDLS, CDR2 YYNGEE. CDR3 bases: TGTGCCAGCAGCGTAGGACAGATGCCGAAAGAGACCCAGTACTTC. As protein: CASSVGQMPKETQYF.

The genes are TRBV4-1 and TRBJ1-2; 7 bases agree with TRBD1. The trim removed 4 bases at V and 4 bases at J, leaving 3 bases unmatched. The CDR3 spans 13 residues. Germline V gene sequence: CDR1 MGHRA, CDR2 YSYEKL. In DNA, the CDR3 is TGCGCCAGCAGCCTCGGGGACAGCTATGGCTACACCTTC. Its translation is CASSLGDSYGYTF.

In nucleotides, the CDR3 is TGTGCCAGCAGCCTATCCCTAGCGGGGGGAGGAGATACGCAGTATTTT. Protein: CASSLSLAGGGDTQYF. The chain joins TRBV9 to TRBJ2-3; 11 bases map to TRBD2. This CDR3 comprises 16 residues. Germline CDR1 reads SGDLS; CDR2 reads YYNGEE. Unmatched junction bases numbered 9, after V lost 4 bases and J lost 5 bases. Variable domain in full (rest from reference TRBV9 and TRBJ2-3): DSGVTQTPKHLITATGQRVTLRCSPRSGDLSVYWYQQSLDQGLQFLIQYYNGEERAKGNILERFSAQQFPDLHSELNLSSLELGDSALYFCASSLSLAGGGDTQYFGPGTRLTVL.

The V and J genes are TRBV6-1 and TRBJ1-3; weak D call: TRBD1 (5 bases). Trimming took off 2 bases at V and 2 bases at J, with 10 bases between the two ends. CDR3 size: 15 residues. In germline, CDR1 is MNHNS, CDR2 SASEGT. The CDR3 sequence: CASSESGNPGNTIYF. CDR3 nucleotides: TGTGCCAGCAGTGAATCAGGGAACCCTGGAAACACCATATATTTT.

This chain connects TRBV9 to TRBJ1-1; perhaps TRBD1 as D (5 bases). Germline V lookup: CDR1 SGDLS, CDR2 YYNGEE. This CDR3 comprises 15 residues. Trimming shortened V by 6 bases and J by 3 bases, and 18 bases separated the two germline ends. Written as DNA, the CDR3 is TGTGCCAGCACACGGGGGGGAGGAGGGGACACTGAAGCTTTCTTT. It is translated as CASTRGGGGDTEAFF.

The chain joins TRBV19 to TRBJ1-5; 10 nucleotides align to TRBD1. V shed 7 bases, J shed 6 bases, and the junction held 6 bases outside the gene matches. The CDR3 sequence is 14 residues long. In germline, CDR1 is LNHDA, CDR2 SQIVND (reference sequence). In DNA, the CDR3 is TGTGCCAGTACACAGACAGGGGGCCTTCAGCCCCAGCATTTT. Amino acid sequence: CASTQTGGLQPQHF.

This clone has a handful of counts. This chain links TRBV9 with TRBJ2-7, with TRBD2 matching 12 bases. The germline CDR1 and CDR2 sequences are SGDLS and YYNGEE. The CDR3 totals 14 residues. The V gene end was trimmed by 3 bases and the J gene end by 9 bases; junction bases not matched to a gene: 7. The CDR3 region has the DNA TGTGCCAGCAGCGGATCTAGCGGGGGGGCCGGGCAGTACTTC. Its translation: CASSGSSGGAGQYF.

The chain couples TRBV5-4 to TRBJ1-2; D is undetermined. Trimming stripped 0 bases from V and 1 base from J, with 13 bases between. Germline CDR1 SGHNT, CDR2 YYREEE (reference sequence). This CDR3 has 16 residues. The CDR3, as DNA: TGTGCCAGCAGCTTGGGGGCAGAAAAACTTAACTATGGCTACACCTTC. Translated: CASSLGAEKLNYGYTF.

The CDR3 protein is CASSVDRIYGYTF. The CDR3 nucleotides are TGTGCCAGCAGCGTGGACAGGATCTATGGCTACACCTTC. V and J are TRBV5-4 and TRBJ1-2; 7 nucleotides match TRBD1. This CDR3 contains 13 residues. Germline CDR1 reads SGHNT; CDR2 reads YYREEE (reference sequence). Trimming cost V 4 bases and J 4 bases; bases outside gene matches: 4.

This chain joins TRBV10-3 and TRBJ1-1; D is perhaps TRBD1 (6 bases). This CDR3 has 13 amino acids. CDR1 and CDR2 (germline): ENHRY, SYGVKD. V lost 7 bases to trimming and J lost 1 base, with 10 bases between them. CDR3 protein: CAIKGQQNTEAFF. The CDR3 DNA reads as TGTGCCATCAAAGGACAGCAGAACACTGAAGCTTTCTTT.

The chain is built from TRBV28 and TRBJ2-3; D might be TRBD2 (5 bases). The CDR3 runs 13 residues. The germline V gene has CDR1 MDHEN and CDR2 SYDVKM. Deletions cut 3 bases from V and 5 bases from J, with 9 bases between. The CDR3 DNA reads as TGTGCCAGCAGTTTCGGGGTTGAAGATACGCAGTATTTT. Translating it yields CASSFGVEDTQYF.

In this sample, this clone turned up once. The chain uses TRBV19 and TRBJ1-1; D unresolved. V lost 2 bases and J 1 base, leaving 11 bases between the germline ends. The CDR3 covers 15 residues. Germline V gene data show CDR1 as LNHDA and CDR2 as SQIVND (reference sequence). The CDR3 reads CASSITPNPNTEAFF. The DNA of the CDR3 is TGTGCCAGTAGTATAACTCCCAACCCGAACACTGAAGCTTTCTTT.

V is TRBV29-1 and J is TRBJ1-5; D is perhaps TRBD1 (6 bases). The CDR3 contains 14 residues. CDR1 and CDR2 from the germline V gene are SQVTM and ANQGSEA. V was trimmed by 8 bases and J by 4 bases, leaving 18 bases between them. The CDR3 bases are TGCAGCTTCCAGGGGACGGGCCAAAATCAGCCCCAGCATTTT. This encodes CSFQGTGQNQPQHF.